The rows below give T cell receptor beta chains drawn from one sample of a study of monozygotic twins with inflammatory bowel disease. TCRdb re-called the 5' RACE reads and shows each CDR3 protein once, DNA omitted. This table holds about 380,000 distinct CDR3 sequences. Source material: blood. The receptors were gathered from a human donor with ulcerative colitis or Crohn's disease, or a healthy co-twin of an affected twin (not recorded which). Both conserved end residues are part of each CDR3.

J gene	V gene	CDR3 protein
TRBJ1-5	TRBV6-2/TRBV6-3	CASRQHMQPQHF
TRBJ2-7	TRBV5-1	CASSKGQGSSSYEQYF
TRBJ2-1	TRBV3-1	CASSQGSRVNNEQFF
TRBJ2-7	TRBV4-3	CASSQSRTGAIVYEQYF
TRBJ1-6	TRBV4-1	CASSQVPNSPLHF
TRBJ2-3	TRBV7-6	CASSSWGASTDTQYF
TRBJ2-2	TRBV20-1	CSASRLAGGTNTGELFF
TRBJ2-2	TRBV20-1	CSANSGGATTGELFF
TRBJ2-5	TRBV7-3	CASSQSGTSRETQYF
TRBJ1-4	TRBV7-8	CASSLKGGSTNEKLFF
TRBJ1-6	TRBV5-1	CASSFEQGNSPLHF
TRBJ1-5	TRBV11-2	CASSLEASNQPQHF
TRBJ1-5	TRBV30	CAWSALPDGSQHF
TRBJ2-7	TRBV19	CASSPATGWPYEQYF